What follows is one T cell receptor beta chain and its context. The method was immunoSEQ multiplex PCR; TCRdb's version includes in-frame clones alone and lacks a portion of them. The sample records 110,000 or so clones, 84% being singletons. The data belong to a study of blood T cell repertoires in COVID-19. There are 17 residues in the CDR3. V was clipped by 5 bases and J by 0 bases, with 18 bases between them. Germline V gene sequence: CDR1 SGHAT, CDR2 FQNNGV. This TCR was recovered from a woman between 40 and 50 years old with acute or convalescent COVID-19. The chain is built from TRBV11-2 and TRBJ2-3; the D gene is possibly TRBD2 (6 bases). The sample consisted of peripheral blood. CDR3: CASSLLSGGTSTDTQYF. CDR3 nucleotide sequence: TGTGCCAGCAGCCTACTTTCCGGGGGAACTAGCACAGATACGCAGTATTTT.